The clone carrying this T cell receptor (beta chain) showed up many times. Its matching antigen is unknown. A 5'RACE template-switching step, the method used to make TCR cDNA, added a universal primer site and UMIs. One entry per CDR3 protein, called by TCRdb with MiXCR from the 5' RACE reads. The sample holds 250,000 to 400,000 distinct CDR3 sequences, roughly 4.3% seen once. These data belong to a study of T cells after yellow fever vaccination. Across the study: Where fractions had low cell numbers, libraries were prepared from them with the SMART-Seq v4 Ultra Low Input RNA kit.

Broader study findings: The CD4 and CD8 compartments had a small share of their clonotypes in common. The secondary response showed a weaker magnitude and a faster peak, day 5 versus 15.

The length of the CDR3 is 15 residues. Trimming at V came to 1 base and at J to 6 bases, leaving 4 bases not matched to a gene. Germline assignment: CDR1 SGHRS and CDR2 YFSETQ. The chain has TRBV5-1 and TRBJ2-5, with 12 bases that match TRBD1. The source material was PBMCs, sampled 15 days after the yellow fever booster vaccination. This sequence was found in a man between 18 and 35 years old who received the YFV17D yellow fever vaccine. DNA for the CDR3: TGCGCCAGCAGCTTGAGGGACAGGGGGCGGCAGACCCAGTACTTC. Amino acid sequence: CASSLRDRGRQTQYF. The full variable domain, completed using reference TRBV5-1 and TRBJ2-5, is KAGVTQTPRYLIKTRGQQVTLSCSPISGHRSVSWYQQTPGQGLQFLFEYFSETQRNKGNFPGRFSGRQFSNSRSEMNVSTLELGDSALYLCASSLRDRGRQTQYFGPGTRLLVL.